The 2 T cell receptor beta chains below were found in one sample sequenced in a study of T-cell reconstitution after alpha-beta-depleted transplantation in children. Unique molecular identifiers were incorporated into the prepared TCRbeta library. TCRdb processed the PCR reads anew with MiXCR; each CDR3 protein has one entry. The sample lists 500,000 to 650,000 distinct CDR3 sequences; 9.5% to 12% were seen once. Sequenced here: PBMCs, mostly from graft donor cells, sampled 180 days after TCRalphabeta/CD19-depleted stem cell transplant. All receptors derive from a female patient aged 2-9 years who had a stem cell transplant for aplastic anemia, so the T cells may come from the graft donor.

The CDR3 DNA sequence: TGTGCCAGTAGTATCGGGGGCAACCTTGGGAGCAATCAGCCCCAGCATTTT. It yields the protein CASSIGGNLGSNQPQHF. The chain links TRBV19 to TRBJ1-5, with D perhaps matching TRBD1 (6 bases). V lost 3 bases to trimming and J lost 1 base, with 16 bases between them. CDR1 is LNHDA and CDR2 is SQIVND in the germline V gene (reference sequence). CDR3 length: 17 amino acids.

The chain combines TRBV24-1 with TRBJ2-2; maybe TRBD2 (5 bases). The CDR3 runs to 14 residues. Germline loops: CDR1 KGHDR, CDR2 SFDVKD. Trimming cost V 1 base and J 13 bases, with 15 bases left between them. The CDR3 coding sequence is TGTGCCACCAGTGATTTCGGAACGGGAAAGGGGCTGTTTTTT. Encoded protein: CATSDFGTGKGLFF.